The rows below give T cell receptor beta chains drawn from one sample of a study of Ad26.COV2.S vaccination and SARS-CoV-2 variants. Clones were read by immunoSEQ multiplex PCR, and TCRdb kept only the in-frame ones, dropping some. Of around 300,000 clones listed, 88% are singletons. This specimen consisted of peripheral blood, obtained in a trial of Ad26.COV2.S vaccine versus placebo. The receptor source for this set is a person aged 18-60 years who received the Ad26.COV2.S COVID-19 vaccine or a placebo. Both conserved end residues are part of each CDR3. D genes are given only for firm matches. The listing skips clone size in some rows; elsewhere it reads once, few, many or a size class.

-	TRBJ1-1	16	TRBD1	TRBV5-1	CASRIQRGQLNTEAFF	TGCGCCAGCAGAATCCAGCGGGGACAGTTGAACACTGAAGCTTTCTTT
few	TRBJ2-1	15	TRBD2	TRBV4-3	CASSQEGRGGNEQFF	TGCGCCAGCAGCCAAGAGGGGCGGGGGGGCAATGAGCAGTTCTTC
-	TRBJ2-1	16	TRBD2	TRBV7-2	CASSLAGTRMANEQFF	TGTGCCAGCAGCTTAGCGGGGACTAGAATGGCCAATGAGCAGTTCTTC
-	TRBJ1-6	13	-	TRBV7-3	CASSRRDGSPLHF	TGTGCCAGCAGCCGAAGGGACGGATCACCCCTCCACTTT
-	TRBJ2-1	12	-	TRBV5-1	CASRQVGNEQFF	TGCGCCAGCAGGCAGGTGGGCAATGAGCAGTTCTTC
-	TRBJ2-7	15	-	TRBV15	CATSSGGTSRYEQYF	TGTGCCACCAGCAGTGGGGGAACTAGCCGGTACGAGCAGTACTTC
-	TRBJ1-2	16	TRBD1	TRBV19	CASSSSYVRQGGGYTF	TGTGCCAGTAGTTCGTCATATGTAAGACAAGGGGGCGGCTACACCTTC
-	TRBJ1-4	15	-	TRBV7-6	CASSQRTDRTEKLFF	TGTGCCAGCAGCCAGCGGACAGATCGGACTGAAAAACTGTTTTTT
few	TRBJ2-7	12	-	TRBV5-1	CASSEGHREQYF	TGCGCCAGCAGCGAGGGACACCGCGAGCAGTACTTC
-	TRBJ2-5	16	TRBD2	TRBV9	CASSTLAGGIQETQYF	TGTGCCAGCAGCACACTAGCGGGAGGGATCCAAGAGACCCAGTACTTC
-	TRBJ2-5	16	-	TRBV6-5	CASSYRILGAKETQYF	TGTGCCAGCAGTTACCGAATCTTAGGTGCGAAAGAGACCCAGTACTTC
-	TRBJ1-5	13	-	TRBV4-3	CASSQESNQPQHF	TGCGCCAGCAGCCAAGAAAGCAATCAGCCCCAGCATTTT
-	TRBJ2-7	14	-	TRBV27	CASSFKGKFYEQYF	TGTGCCAGCAGTTTTAAAGGAAAATTCTACGAGCAGTACTTC
-	TRBJ2-1	17	TRBD2	TRBV7-9	CASSIGPLAGAYNEQFF	TGTGCCAGCAGCATTGGGCCCTTGGCGGGGGCCTACAATGAGCAGTTCTTC
-	TRBJ2-1	16	TRBD2	TRBV30	CAWSARTSGGYNEQFF	TGTGCCTGGAGTGCCAGGACTAGCGGGGGGTACAATGAGCAGTTCTTC
-	TRBJ2-7	14	TRBD1	TRBV25-1	CASSNWDSLYEQYF	TGTGCCAGCAGTAACTGGGACAGCTTATACGAGCAGTACTTC
-	TRBJ2-1	14	-	TRBV24-1	CATSDSGGFNEQFF	TGTGCCACCAGTGATTCCGGAGGGTTTAATGAGCAGTTCTTC
-	TRBJ1-1	15	-	TRBV4-3	CASSQVGGAWTEAFF	TGCGCCAGCAGCCAAGTCGGCGGGGCATGGACTGAAGCTTTCTTT
-	TRBJ2-7	16	TRBD1	TRBV5-8	CASSFGTGGMSYEQYF	TGTGCCAGCAGCTTTGGGACAGGGGGCATGTCCTACGAGCAGTACTTC
-	TRBJ2-7	13	-	TRBV6-5	CASSYEQAGEQYF	TGTGCCAGCAGTTACGAACAGGCAGGCGAGCAGTACTTC
-	TRBJ1-5	13	-	TRBV7-2	CASSLAGDQPQHF	TGTGCCAGCAGCTTAGCTGGAGATCAGCCCCAGCATTTT
once	TRBJ2-7	17	TRBD2	TRBV28	CASSSARRLAGGYEQYF	TGTGCCAGCAGTTCAGCCCGGCGACTAGCGGGAGGGTACGAGCAGTACTTC
-	TRBJ2-1	14	-	TRBV5-1	CASSSSDSSGEQFF	TGCGCCAGCAGCTCAAGCGACAGTTCCGGTGAGCAGTTCTTC
-	TRBJ1-4	15	TRBD1	TRBV6-4	CASSESGQGNEKLFF	TGTGCCAGCAGTGAATCAGGACAGGGGAATGAAAAACTGTTTTTT
-	TRBJ2-3	14	-	TRBV11-2	CASSPGTYTDTQYF	TGTGCCAGCAGCCCAGGGACTTACACAGATACGCAGTATTTT
-	TRBJ1-1	15	-	TRBV9	CASSVEPFMNTEAFF	TGTGCCAGCAGCGTAGAGCCCTTTATGAACACTGAAGCTTTCTTT
-	TRBJ2-2	15	TRBD2	TRBV5-6	CASSLAGYHPGELFF	TGTGCCAGCAGTCTAGCGGGATACCACCCCGGGGAGCTGTTTTTT
-	TRBJ2-3	16	-	TRBV28	CASSRIGTPVADTQYF	TGTGCCAGCAGCCGAATTGGGACGCCTGTCGCAGATACGCAGTATTTT
-	TRBJ2-3	15	-	TRBV10-3	CAIGALASGEGTQYF	TGTGCCATCGGGGCACTAGCGTCAGGGGAGGGTACGCAGTATTTT
-	TRBJ2-7	13	-	TRBV27	CASSLSLAYEQYF	TGTGCCAGCAGTTTAAGTCTAGCCTACGAGCAGTACTTC
-	TRBJ2-1	13	-	TRBV28	CASSSLGGNEQFF	TGTGCCAGCAGTTCCCTGGGCGGGAATGAGCAGTTCTTC
-	TRBJ1-1	15	-	TRBV2	CASSEAGLGITEAFF	TGTGCCAGCAGTGAAGCGGGACTTGGGATCACTGAAGCTTTCTTT
-	TRBJ2-7	17	-	TRBV11-2	CASSLGSVGMSSYEQYF	TGTGCCAGCAGCCTCGGATCGGTCGGGATGAGCTCCTACGAGCAGTACTTC
-	TRBJ1-2	14	TRBD1	TRBV5-1	CASSLPGQGAFYTF	TGCGCCAGCAGCCTACCGGGACAGGGGGCTTTCTACACCTTC
-	TRBJ2-7	13	-	TRBV27	CASSRRSDYEQYF	TGTGCCAGCAGCCGCAGGTCAGACTACGAGCAGTACTTC
-	TRBJ1-5	16	-	TRBV20-1	CSASPLAGGGNQPQHF	TGCAGTGCTAGTCCCCTGGCTGGGGGCGGCAATCAGCCCCAGCATTTT
-	TRBJ1-5	12	TRBD1	TRBV9	CASSAGGQPQHF	TGTGCCAGCAGCGCAGGGGGCCAGCCCCAGCATTTT
-	TRBJ2-7	18	TRBD2	TRBV12-5	CASGLVRLAQGSGYEQYF	TGTGCTAGTGGTTTGGTACGACTAGCCCAAGGGTCCGGTTACGAGCAGTACTTC
-	TRBJ1-2	14	-	TRBV4-2	CASSHSLAVDGYTF	TGTGCCAGCAGCCATTCCCTAGCTGTTGACGGCTACACCTTC
-	TRBJ2-5	15	-	TRBV28	CASSLEAGIIETQYF	TGTGCCAGCAGTTTAGAGGCAGGGATAATAGAGACCCAGTACTTC
-	TRBJ1-5	14	-	TRBV7-9	CASSPAQTNQPQHF	TGTGCCAGCAGCCCGGCGCAGACCAATCAGCCCCAGCATTTT
few	TRBJ2-7	13	-	TRBV7-3	CASSLTQGDEQYF	TGTGCCAGCAGCTTAACGCAAGGGGACGAGCAGTACTTC
once	TRBJ1-1	13	TRBD1	TRBV5-1	CASEQGAGTEAFF	TGCGCCAGTGAACAGGGGGCCGGGACTGAAGCTTTCTTT
-	TRBJ1-1	16	-	TRBV5-4	CASSLALGTSFTEAFF	TGTGCCAGCAGCTTGGCCTTGGGGACAAGCTTCACTGAAGCTTTCTTT
-	TRBJ1-1	10	-	TRBV19	CASMGGEAFF	TGTGCCAGTATGGGAGGGGAAGCTTTCTTT
once	TRBJ2-3	15	TRBD2	TRBV7-9	CASSMSGRAPDTQYF	TGTGCCAGCAGCATGAGCGGGAGGGCCCCGGATACGCAGTATTTT
-	TRBJ2-5	15	TRBD1	TRBV7-3	CASSFQGAIQETQYF	TGTGCCAGCAGCTTTCAGGGGGCGATCCAAGAGACCCAGTACTTC
-	TRBJ2-5	13	-	TRBV7-9	CASSFAGSSAQYF	TGTGCCAGCAGCTTCGCCGGGTCATCGGCCCAGTACTTC
-	TRBJ2-7	18	TRBD2	TRBV7-2	CASSLVRVSGRAGYEQYF	TGTGCCAGCAGCTTAGTACGGGTTAGCGGGAGGGCCGGGTACGAGCAGTACTTC
-	TRBJ1-4	15	TRBD1	TRBV6-6	CASSDTGQHNEKLFF	TGTGCCAGCAGCGACACGGGACAGCATAATGAAAAACTGTTTTTT
-	TRBJ1-6	17	-	TRBV5-4	CASSFKGPSSYNSPLHF	TGTGCCAGCAGTTTCAAAGGCCCCAGCTCCTATAATTCACCCCTCCACTTT
-	TRBJ1-3	12	-	TRBV30	CAWRVFGNTIYF	TGTGCCTGGAGAGTTTTCGGAAACACCATATATTTT
-	TRBJ1-3	15	-	TRBV27	CASTSGHSSGNTIYF	TGTGCCAGCACCTCCGGACATTCCTCTGGAAACACCATATATTTT
once	TRBJ2-2	15	-	TRBV10-3	CAIPLERANTGELFF	TGTGCCATCCCCTTGGAGCGGGCGAACACCGGGGAGCTGTTTTTT
-	TRBJ2-2	18	TRBD1	TRBV11-1	CASSLAFGQGENTGELFF	TGTGCCAGCAGCTTAGCGTTCGGACAGGGAGAGAACACCGGGGAGCTGTTTTTT
-	TRBJ2-1	16	TRBD2	TRBV13	CASSKTGTSGSKEQFF	TGTGCCAGCAGCAAGACCGGGACTAGCGGGAGTAAAGAGCAGTTCTTC